The entry below describes one T cell receptor beta chain. This may come from a read error, since a much larger clone is one base off. These data originate in a study of blood T cells in healthy people across ages. A J-beta primer mix and a sample-barcoded 5' primer were used in a second PCR of about 7 to 12 cycles. MiXCR, applied by TCRdb to the 5' RACE reads, yields one record per CDR3 protein. Among approximately 2,000,000 distinct CDR3 sequences listed, about two fifths were seen once. Trimming took 6 bases from V and 2 from J; bases not matched to a gene: 4. Looked up from germline, CDR1 is MRHNA and CDR2 is SNTAGT. CDR3 length: 14 residues.

Sequenced: blood. The chain couples TRBV6-4 to TRBJ2-3; 8 nucleotides agree with TRBD2. This clonotype was obtained from a human donor in good health. The CDR3 here is CASRDGGATDTQYF. The CDR3 nucleotides are TGTGCCAGCAGGGACGGGGGGGCCACAGATACGCAGTATTTT.